This TCR beta chain was recovered during a study of response to subunit inactivated influenza vaccine (dated by TCRdb to between 2018 and 2020). In the study overall: To follow how T cells responded to a trivalent subunit inactivated influenza vaccine, the researchers relied on deep quantitative profiling of the T cell receptor repertoire. Summary of the overall study and its limitations: According to the authors, only a limited number of new T cells may be recruited by each seasonal influenza vaccination.

The receptor library was made with RT-PCR. Sequencing instrument: Illumina HiSeq 2500. The raw public data were reprocessed by TCRdb itself: fastp quality trimming at Q25, MiXCR clonotype calling, in-frame beta chains only. Entries are consolidated by CDR3 protein sequence, retaining the most common genes and DNA. The sample table contains roughly 170,000 distinct CDR3 sequences; only one count was recorded for 9.2% of them. Jointly, the top ten make up 9.5% to 13% of the sample. V is trimmed back by 0 bases and J by 5 bases, and the junction contains 4 bases that no gene match accounts for. CDR1 and CDR2, looked up from the germline V gene, are SGDLS and YYNGEE. The CDR3 runs 15 amino acids, cysteine and phenylalanine included. The retained sequence is limited to the CDR3, 45 bases, with the frame set at the first base. This clonotype was detected many times. Its antigen remains unidentified. Per-base quality was not reported, and no clone a single base away is much larger than it.

The input for sequencing was non-naive T cells sorted from PBMCs, taken on the day of vaccination. This specimen's cell subset or site label, interpreted: memory T cell fraction. This TCR came from a man in his fifties who received an inactivated influenza vaccine. Donor details come from another sample of the same person, matched by shared clones. The chain uses TRBV9 and TRBJ2-7; 11 bases in the middle match TRBD2. The CDR3 amino acid sequence is: CASSVGGGLADEQYF. The DNA sequence reads TGTGCCAGCAGCGTAGGAGGGGGACTAGCGGACGAGCAGTACTTC.